These 26 T cell receptor beta chains originate from one sample sequenced in a study of response to subunit inactivated influenza vaccine. TCRdb re-called the RT-PCR reads through MiXCR, storing one row per CDR3 protein. The repertoire holds 200,000 to 300,000 distinct CDR3 sequences, with 10% to 15% as singletons. The specimen was non-naive T cells sorted from PBMCs, collected roughly 2 weeks before vaccination. These receptor sequences come from a man between 45 and 60 years old who received an inactivated influenza vaccine.

This clonotype has more than one count but fewer than ten. This chain uses TRBV19 with TRBJ1-4; D is unresolved. Trimming removed 2 bases from V and 7 bases from J, with 17 bases in between. The CDR3 extends over 16 amino acids. Germline CDR1 LNHDA, CDR2 SQIVND (reference sequence). This chain's CDR3 is CASSISGTASSEKLFF. CDR3 coding DNA: TGTGCCAGTAGTATATCTGGAACAGCATCTAGTGAAAAACTGTTTTTT.

The chain is built from TRBV6-5 and TRBJ2-7; D assignment may be TRBD1 or TRBD2 (5 bases each). Germline values: CDR1 MNHEY, CDR2 SVGAGI. Trimming cost V 3 bases and J 7 bases, with 19 bases left between them. There are 15 residues in the CDR3. CDR3 in amino acids: CASSYVTGLSGEQYF. The CDR3 DNA sequence: TGTGCCAGCAGTTATGTTACAGGACTTTCCGGGGAGCAGTACTTC.

This clonotype was counted between two and nine times. The rearrangement uses TRBV7-2 and TRBJ2-5; 7 positions match TRBD1. The CDR3 loop spans 15 amino acids. Germline CDR1 reads SGHTA; CDR2 reads FQGNSA. The J segment lost 2 bases and the V segment lost 5 bases, leaving 8 bases of the junction unmatched. CDR3 in amino acids: CASSQTGTAQETQYF. The CDR3 DNA is TGTGCCAGCAGCCAAACCGGGACAGCACAAGAGACCCAGTACTTC. Based on the CDR3 plus reference TRBV7-2 and TRBJ2-5, the full variable domain is GAGVSQSPSNKVTEKGKDVELRCDPISGHTALYWYRQSLGQGLEFLIYFQGNSAPDKSGLPSDRFSAERTGGSVSTLTIQRTQQEDSAVYLCASSQTGTAQETQYFGPGTRLLVL.

This clonotype was detected only a few times. This chain uses TRBV7-2 with TRBJ1-2, with D unclear. V lost 1 base and J 4 bases, leaving 7 bases between the germline ends. CDR3 length: 13 amino acids. From germline, CDR1 is SGHTA and CDR2 FQGNSA. This CDR3 is CASSLGFRYGYTF. CDR3 nucleotides: TGTGCCAGCAGCTTAGGGTTCCGCTATGGCTACACCTTC.

The chain carries TRBV7-2 and TRBJ2-7; TRBD2 matches at 7 bases. In germline, CDR1 is SGHTA, CDR2 FQGNSA. With V trimmed by 7 bases and J by 3 bases, 12 bases remained unmatched. This CDR3 contains 15 residues. The CDR3 DNA reads as TGTGCCAGCAACTCCGGCGGGAGACCCGTCTACGAGCAGTACTTC. As protein: CASNSGGRPVYEQYF.

This clonotype was counted at least ten times. The CDR3 protein is CASTTGQGHGYTF. The CDR3 DNA is TGTGCCAGCACCACGGGACAGGGCCATGGCTACACCTTC. The rearrangement joins TRBV12-3 or TRBV12-4 to TRBJ1-2; the match to TRBD1 covers 9 bases. CDR3 size: 13 residues. V trimming: 7 bases; J trimming: 6 bases; junction bases outside the gene matches: 6.

The CDR3 reads CASRWDSHSNQPQHF. For the CDR3, the DNA is TGTGCCAGCAGGTGGGACAGCCATAGCAATCAGCCCCAGCATTTT. The gene calls are TRBV2 and TRBJ1-5; 7 positions match TRBD1. The trim removed 6 bases at V and 0 bases at J, leaving 5 bases unmatched. The germline gives CDR1 SNHLY, CDR2 FYNNEI. The CDR3 is 15 amino acids.

This clonotype has at least ten counts. The rearrangement joins TRBV5-1 to TRBJ2-2, with 9 positions matching TRBD1. The CDR3 runs to 14 residues. CDR1 and CDR2 from the germline V gene are SGHRS and YFSETQ. With 6 bases clipped from V and 4 bases from J, the junction kept 4 bases outside the gene matches. CDR3 DNA sequence: TGCGCCAGCAATCCGGGACAGGGCACCGGGGAGCTGTTTTTT. Its protein is CASNPGQGTGELFF.

By share of the sample, this clonotype is medium-sized. The chain links TRBV15 to TRBJ2-5; TRBD2 might be the D (6 bases). Trimming removed 1 base at V and 1 base at J, with 7 bases between. The CDR3 loop spans 14 amino acids. The germline V gene encodes CDR1 LNHNV and CDR2 YYDKDF (reference sequence). CDR3 nucleotide sequence: TGTGCCACCAGCAGAGGGACTACCCAAGAGACCCAGTACTTC. It translates to CATSRGTTQETQYF.

This clonotype was observed at least ten times. The genes are TRBV11-2 and TRBJ2-5; tentatively, D is TRBD2 (6 bases). Germline assignment: CDR1 SGHAT and CDR2 FQNNGV. CDR3 length equals 12 residues. V lost 5 bases and J 8 bases, leaving 12 bases between the germline ends. The CDR3 protein is CASSPPAGTQYF. The CDR3 DNA sequence: TGTGCCAGCAGCCCCCCAGCGGGCACCCAGTACTTC.

This clonotype has at least ten counts. The V gene is TRBV3-1, the J gene TRBJ2-1; D uncertain. Germline CDR1 reads LGHDT; CDR2 reads YNNKEL (reference sequence). The CDR3 consists of 11 residues. The V gene lost 3 bases and the J gene lost 8 bases, with 5 bases spanning the gap. The CDR3 is CASSQVDEQFF. DNA for the CDR3: TGTGCCAGCAGCCAGGTCGATGAGCAGTTCTTC.

A few counts support this clonotype. V and J are TRBV30 and TRBJ2-2; D is perhaps TRBD2 (7 bases). The CDR3 spans 15 residues. The germline V gene has CDR1 GTSNPN and CDR2 SVGIG (reference sequence). V lost 5 bases and J lost 4, with 17 bases in between. The CDR3 nucleotides are TGTGCCTGGGTTCACGGGGGGCTGGGCACCGGGGAGCTGTTTTTT. It yields the protein CAWVHGGLGTGELFF.

This rearrangement joins TRBV7-2 to TRBJ1-2; 8 bases fit TRBD1. Germline CDR1 reads SGHTA; CDR2 reads FQGNSA. Trimming cost V 5 bases and J 4 bases; bases outside gene matches: 9. This CDR3 has 15 residues. The CDR3 region has the DNA TGTGCCAGCAGCCCAGGGACAGGCCTGATCTATGGCTACACCTTC. This gives the protein CASSPGTGLIYGYTF.

The chain joins TRBV6-2 or TRBV6-3 to TRBJ1-5, with TRBD1 as a possible D gene (6 bases). Looked up from germline, CDR1 is MNHEY and CDR2 is SVGEGT. V lost 0 bases and J 4 bases, leaving 7 bases between the germline ends. The CDR3 totals 14 residues. CDR3 amino acids: CASSYSGGNQPQHF. The CDR3 bases are TGTGCCAGCAGTTACTCAGGGGGGAATCAGCCCCAGCATTTT.

This rearrangement joins TRBV24-1 to TRBJ2-5; the D gene is possibly TRBD1 (5 bases). Germline values: CDR1 KGHDR, CDR2 SFDVKD. Trimming pared 7 bases from V and 0 bases from J, leaving 14 bases between. The length of the CDR3 is 15 residues. This CDR3 reads CATSYRQRNQETQYF. CDR3 bases: TGTGCCACCAGCTACCGACAGCGAAACCAAGAGACCCAGTACTTC.

This clonotype was found many times. This chain connects TRBV12-3 or TRBV12-4 to TRBJ2-6, with D perhaps TRBD2 (6 bases). The CDR3 has 19 amino acids. V shed 2 bases and J shed 0 bases, with 17 bases lying between them. The CDR3 loop is CASSLWRVFSGSGANVLTF. CDR3 coding DNA: TGTGCCAGCAGTTTATGGAGGGTTTTCTCGGGCTCTGGGGCCAACGTCCTGACTTTC.

This clonotype was counted many times. This chain uses TRBV29-1 with TRBJ2-7; TRBD1 agrees at 8 bases. Germline assignment: CDR1 SQVTM and CDR2 ANQGSEA. This CDR3 is 13 amino acids long. Unmatched junction bases numbered 3, after V lost 1 base and J lost 4 bases. Written as DNA, the CDR3 is TGCAGCGTTGAAGGGACAGGGACTTACGAGCAGTACTTC. Residues: CSVEGTGTYEQYF.

This clonotype was recorded many times. The chain carries TRBV29-1 and TRBJ2-5; TRBD1 matches 7 bases. V shed 7 bases and J 0 bases; nucleotides not matched to a gene: 5. Germline CDR1 and CDR2: SQVTM and ANQGSEA. CDR3 size: 13 residues. CDR3 nucleotide sequence: TGCAGCGGCCGGGACAGTAACCAAGAGACCCAGTACTTC. Translating it yields CSGRDSNQETQYF.

This clonotype occurred a few times. This rearrangement joins TRBV20-1 to TRBJ2-5, with 8 bases that match TRBD2. With V trimmed by 4 bases and J by 3 bases, 4 bases remained unmatched. This CDR3 region has 13 residues. CDR1 and CDR2 from the germline V gene are DFQATT and SNEGSKA (reference sequence). The CDR3 DNA follows: TGCAGTGCTAAGGGTAGCGGGAAAGAGACCCAGTACTTC. Translation gives CSAKGSGKETQYF.

This clonotype was seen ten or more times. The chain links TRBV29-1 to TRBJ2-3; maybe TRBD2 (5 bases). Per germline, CDR1 SQVTM and CDR2 ANQGSEA. The germline V and J ends were trimmed by 4 bases and 7 bases, with 12 bases remaining between them. The CDR3 loop spans 12 amino acids. CDR3 region: CSVAVEGNTQYF. In DNA, the CDR3 is TGCAGCGTTGCAGTTGAGGGAAATACGCAGTATTTT.

V is TRBV6-5 and J is TRBJ2-7; 8 bases align to TRBD1. This CDR3 contains 14 residues. The V gene's germline CDR1 is MNHEY and CDR2 SVGAGI. The junction had 0 bases not matched to a gene; V was cut back by 0 bases and J by 2 bases. This CDR3 is CASSYSQGAYEQYF. The CDR3 bases are TGTGCCAGCAGTTACTCACAGGGGGCCTACGAGCAGTACTTC.

This clonotype was found a few times. The J gene is TRBJ1-3, the V gene TRBV15; no definite D call. Germline V gene data show CDR1 as LNHNV and CDR2 as YYDKDF (reference sequence). Trimming cost V 0 bases and J 4 bases, with 10 bases left between them. The CDR3 runs 15 residues. CDR3 DNA: TGTGCCACCAGCAGAGATCTTGCGGGAGGAAACACCATATATTTT. Its translation: CATSRDLAGGNTIYF.

This clonotype was seen a handful of times. The chain combines TRBV5-6 with TRBJ2-7, with D tentatively TRBD1 (5 bases). V lost 4 bases to trimming and J lost 3 bases, with 14 bases between them. Germline V gene sequence: CDR1 SGHDT, CDR2 YYEEEE. The CDR3 has 14 amino acids. The CDR3 reads CASSQGQRSYEQYF. CDR3 nucleotide sequence: TGTGCCAGCAGCCAAGGACAAAGAAGCTACGAGCAGTACTTC.

The chain recombines TRBV6-1 with TRBJ2-5; 9 bases fit TRBD2. V shed 2 bases, J shed 5 bases, and the junction held 6 bases outside the gene matches. The CDR3 consists of 15 residues. Germline values: CDR1 MNHNS, CDR2 SASEGT. The CDR3 sequence is CASSETGTSRETQYF. In DNA form, the CDR3 reads TGTGCCAGCAGTGAAACCGGGACTAGCCGGGAGACCCAGTACTTC.

This clonotype was seen more than once but under ten times. J is TRBJ2-1 and V is TRBV18; D gene unclear. Looked up from germline, CDR1 is KGHSH and CDR2 is LQKENI. The V gene lost 4 bases and the J gene lost 0 bases, with 10 bases spanning the gap. CDR3 length: 15 amino acids. CDR3 DNA sequence: TGTGCCAGCTCACTAACGACGACCTCCTACAATGAGCAGTTCTTC. Translation gives CASSLTTTSYNEQFF.

In its sample, this clonotype was seen a few times. J is TRBJ2-3 and V is TRBV12-3 or TRBV12-4; no reliable D call. The CDR3 totals 13 residues. V was cut by 3 bases and J by 7 bases, with 11 bases left in between. This CDR3 is CASSLKATHTQYF. CDR3 in DNA: TGTGCCAGCAGTTTGAAGGCGACTCATACGCAGTATTTT.